This TCR beta chain originates from a study of blood T cells in healthy people across ages. Whole-study findings and limits: Diversity estimated from one million T cells was considered an underestimate. A conclusive naive versus antigen-experienced comparison was prevented by the unsorted PBMCs.

The V and J ends lost 4 bases and 3 bases, in that order; junction bases with no gene match: 1. The CDR3 is made up of 13 amino acids. From germline, CDR1 is SQVTM and CDR2 ANQGSEA. The individuals who served as donors were healthy Caucasians living in Russia, aged roughly 6 to 90. A sample-barcoded 5' primer and a J-beta primer mix were used in a second PCR of about 7 to 12 cycles. TCRdb re-derived calls from the 5' RACE reads in MiXCR, one entry per CDR3 protein. The profile shows 1,300,000 or so distinct CDR3 sequences, around 55% of them singletons. This clonotype has more than one count but fewer than ten. Its antigen is as yet unknown.

Sequencing was done on a sample of blood. The V call is TRBV29-1, the J call TRBJ2-3; 10 nucleotides match TRBD2. This sequence was found in a man aged 18-30 years in good health. The CDR3 DNA is TGCAGCGTTGCTAGCGGGAGTACAGATACGCAGTATTTT. Translating it yields CSVASGSTDTQYF.